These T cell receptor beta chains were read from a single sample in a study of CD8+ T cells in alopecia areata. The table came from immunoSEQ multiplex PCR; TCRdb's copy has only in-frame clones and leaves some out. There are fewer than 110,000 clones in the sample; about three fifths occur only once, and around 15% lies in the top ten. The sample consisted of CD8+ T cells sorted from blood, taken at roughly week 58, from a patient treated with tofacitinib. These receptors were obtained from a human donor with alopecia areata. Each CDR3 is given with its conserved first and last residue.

CDR3 protein: CSVGDGSSYEQYF
V gene: TRBV29-1
J gene: TRBJ2-7

CDR3 protein: CASSDTGAANEKLFF
V gene: TRBV6-1
J gene: TRBJ1-4

CDR3 protein: CAWSPPGLLQGNTIYF
V gene: TRBV30
J gene: TRBJ1-3

CDR3 protein: CATSRGTGGYEQYF
V gene: TRBV15
J gene: TRBJ2-7

CDR3 protein: CASSLGTVGAFF
V gene: TRBV5-6
J gene: TRBJ1-1

CDR3 protein: CASSLGLKGYTF
V gene: TRBV13
J gene: TRBJ1-2

CDR3 protein: CASSPGPSNIQYF
V gene: TRBV7-9
J gene: TRBJ2-4

CDR3 protein: CSVVGDHLGVLSDEQYF
V gene: TRBV29-1
J gene: TRBJ2-7

CDR3 protein: CASSLSRGLYNEQFF
V gene: TRBV5-4
J gene: TRBJ2-1

CDR3 protein: CSVVTLGEQYF
V gene: TRBV29-1
J gene: TRBJ2-7

CDR3 protein: CASCQGAQPQHF
V gene: TRBV19
J gene: TRBJ1-5

CDR3 protein: CASSLGVNSGANVLTF
V gene: TRBV5-1
J gene: TRBJ2-6

CDR3 protein: CSVEEPGQGGYGYTF
V gene: TRBV29-1
J gene: TRBJ1-2

CDR3 protein: CASSEGKAFF
V gene: TRBV2
J gene: TRBJ1-1

CDR3 protein: CAWSVKWDKPQHF
V gene: TRBV30
J gene: TRBJ1-5

CDR3 protein: CAWGTGTGANVLTF
V gene: TRBV30
J gene: TRBJ2-6

CDR3 protein: CSVEGRGQDIHYGYTF
V gene: TRBV29-1
J gene: TRBJ1-2

CDR3 protein: CASSVRQGGDTQYF
V gene: TRBV27
J gene: TRBJ2-3

CDR3 protein: CSVEVQSGGYGYTF
V gene: TRBV29-1
J gene: TRBJ1-2

CDR3 protein: CSGETSGDYNEQFF
V gene: TRBV29-1
J gene: TRBJ2-1

CDR3 protein: CSVEGGLGGPTGELFF
V gene: TRBV29-1
J gene: TRBJ2-2

CDR3 protein: CASSLSRSQGPGANVLTF
V gene: TRBV13
J gene: TRBJ2-6

CDR3 protein: CTSSQATHWSTSGLGRNEQFF
V gene: TRBV1
J gene: TRBJ2-1

CDR3 protein: CASSLAGPYNEQFF
V gene: TRBV5-1
J gene: TRBJ2-1

CDR3 protein: CASSQERGDGELFF
V gene: TRBV4-2
J gene: TRBJ2-2

CDR3 protein: CASRPGQGFDGYTF
V gene: TRBV6-5
J gene: TRBJ1-2

CDR3 protein: CAGGRMGYGYTF
V gene: TRBV30
J gene: TRBJ1-2

CDR3 protein: CASKDRDWNQPQHF
V gene: TRBV19
J gene: TRBJ1-5

CDR3 protein: CASSVQYNSPLHF
V gene: TRBV27
J gene: TRBJ1-6

CDR3 protein: CASSLVGTTYGYTF
V gene: TRBV11-2
J gene: TRBJ1-2

CDR3 protein: CASSIPGGMDTQYF
V gene: TRBV19
J gene: TRBJ2-3

CDR3 protein: CASSVGQANQPQHF
V gene: TRBV9
J gene: TRBJ1-5